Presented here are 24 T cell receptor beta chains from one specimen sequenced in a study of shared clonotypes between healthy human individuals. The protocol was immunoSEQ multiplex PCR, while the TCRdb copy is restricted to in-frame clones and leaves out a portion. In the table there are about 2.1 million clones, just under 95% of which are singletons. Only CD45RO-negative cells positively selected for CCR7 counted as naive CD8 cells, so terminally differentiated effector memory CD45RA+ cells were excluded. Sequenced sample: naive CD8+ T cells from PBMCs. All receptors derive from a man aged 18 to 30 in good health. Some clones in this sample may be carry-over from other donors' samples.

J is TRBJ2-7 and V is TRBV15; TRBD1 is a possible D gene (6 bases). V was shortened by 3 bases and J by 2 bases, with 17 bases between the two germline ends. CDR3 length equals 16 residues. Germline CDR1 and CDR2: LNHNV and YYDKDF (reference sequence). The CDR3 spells CATSRGNREFPYEQYF. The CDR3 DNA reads TGTGCCACCAGCAGGGGGAACAGGGAATTTCCCTACGAGCAGTACTTC.

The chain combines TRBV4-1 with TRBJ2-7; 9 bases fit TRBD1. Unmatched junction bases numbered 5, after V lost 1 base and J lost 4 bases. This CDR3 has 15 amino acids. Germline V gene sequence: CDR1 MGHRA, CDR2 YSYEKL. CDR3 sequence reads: CASSQASGTGYEQYF. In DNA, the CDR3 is TGCGCCAGCAGCCAAGCCTCCGGGACAGGGTACGAGCAGTACTTC.

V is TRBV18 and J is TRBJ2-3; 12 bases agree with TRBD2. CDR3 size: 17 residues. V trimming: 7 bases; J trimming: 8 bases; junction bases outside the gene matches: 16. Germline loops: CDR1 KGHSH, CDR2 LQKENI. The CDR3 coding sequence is TGTGCCAGCTTACCGGGACTAGCGGGCCCTGGGCGTGGTACGCAGTATTTT. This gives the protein CASLPGLAGPGRGTQYF.

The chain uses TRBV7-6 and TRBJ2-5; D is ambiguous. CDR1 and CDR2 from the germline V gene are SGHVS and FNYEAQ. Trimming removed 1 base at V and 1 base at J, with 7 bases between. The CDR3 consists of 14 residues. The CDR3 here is CASSLVSAQETQYF. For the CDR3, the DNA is TGTGCCAGCAGCTTAGTGTCAGCCCAAGAGACCCAGTACTTC.

CDR3 nucleotide sequence: TGTGCCAGCAAAACCGGGACAGGGGGCGGTGGGGAGCTGTTTTTT. It encodes CASKTGTGGGGELFF. The chain recombines TRBV6-5 with TRBJ2-2; TRBD1 matches 12 bases. The V gene end was trimmed by 7 bases and the J gene end by 8 bases; junction bases not matched to a gene: 8. The CDR3 extends over 15 amino acids. Germline V CDR1 and CDR2: MNHEY, SVGAGI.

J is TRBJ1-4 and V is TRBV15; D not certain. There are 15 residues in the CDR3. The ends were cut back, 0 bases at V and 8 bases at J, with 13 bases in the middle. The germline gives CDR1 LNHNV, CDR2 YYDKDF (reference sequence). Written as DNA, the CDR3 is TGTGCCACCAGCAGAGAAGGGCGGTTTGAAGAAAAACTGTTTTTT. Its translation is CATSREGRFEEKLFF.

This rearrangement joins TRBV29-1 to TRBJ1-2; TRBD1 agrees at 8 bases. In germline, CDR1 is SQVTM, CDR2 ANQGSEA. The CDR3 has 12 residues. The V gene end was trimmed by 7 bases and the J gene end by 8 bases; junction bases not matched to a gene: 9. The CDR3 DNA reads TGCAGCGCCCATCGACAGGGGAAGGGCTACACCTTC. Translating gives CSAHRQGKGYTF.

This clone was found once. CDR3: CASSKGDLAWKGYTF. Here the CDR3 DNA reads TGTGCCAGCAGCAAAGGGGACCTCGCGTGGAAAGGCTACACCTTC. The rearrangement joins TRBV9 to TRBJ1-2, with D possibly TRBD1 on 5 matching bases. Germline CDR1 SGDLS, CDR2 YYNGEE. Trimming pared 4 bases from V and 8 bases from J, leaving 21 bases between. The CDR3 totals 15 residues. Filled out from reference TRBV9 and TRBJ1-2, the complete variable domain reads DSGVTQTPKHLITATGQRVTLRCSPRSGDLSVYWYQQSLDQGLQFLIQYYNGEERAKGNILERFSAQQFPDLHSELNLSSLELGDSALYFCASSKGDLAWKGYTFGSGTRLTVV.

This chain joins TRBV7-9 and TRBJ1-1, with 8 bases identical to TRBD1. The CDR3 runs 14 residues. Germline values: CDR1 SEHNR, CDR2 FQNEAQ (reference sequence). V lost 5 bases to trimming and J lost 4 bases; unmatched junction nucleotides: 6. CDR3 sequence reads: CASSGRTGITEAFF. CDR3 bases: TGTGCCAGCAGCGGGCGGACAGGGATCACTGAAGCTTTCTTT.

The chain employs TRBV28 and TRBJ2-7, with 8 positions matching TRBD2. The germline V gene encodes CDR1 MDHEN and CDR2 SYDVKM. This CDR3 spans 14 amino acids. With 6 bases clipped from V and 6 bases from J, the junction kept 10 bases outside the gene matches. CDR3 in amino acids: CASSTLAGGSEQYF. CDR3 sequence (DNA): TGTGCCAGCAGCACCCTAGCGGGTGGCTCCGAGCAGTACTTC.

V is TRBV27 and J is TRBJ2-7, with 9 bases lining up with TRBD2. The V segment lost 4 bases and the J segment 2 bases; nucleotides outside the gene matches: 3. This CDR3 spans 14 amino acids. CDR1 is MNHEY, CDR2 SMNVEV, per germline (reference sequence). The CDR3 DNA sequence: TGTGCCAGCAGTTGGGCGGGAGGGACCTACGAGCAGTACTTC. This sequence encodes CASSWAGGTYEQYF.

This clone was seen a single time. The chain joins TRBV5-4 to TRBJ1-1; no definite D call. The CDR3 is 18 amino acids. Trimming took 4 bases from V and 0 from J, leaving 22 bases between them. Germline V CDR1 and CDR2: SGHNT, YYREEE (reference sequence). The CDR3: CASSDKPLYGELNTEAFF. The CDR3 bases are TGTGCCAGCAGCGATAAACCCCTCTATGGGGAATTGAACACTGAAGCTTTCTTT.

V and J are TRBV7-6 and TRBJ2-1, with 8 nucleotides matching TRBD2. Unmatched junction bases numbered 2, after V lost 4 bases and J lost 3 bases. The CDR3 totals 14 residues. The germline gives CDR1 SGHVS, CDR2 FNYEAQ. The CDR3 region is CASSSAGDYNEQFF. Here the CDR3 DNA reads TGTGCCAGCAGCTCAGCGGGAGACTACAATGAGCAGTTCTTC.

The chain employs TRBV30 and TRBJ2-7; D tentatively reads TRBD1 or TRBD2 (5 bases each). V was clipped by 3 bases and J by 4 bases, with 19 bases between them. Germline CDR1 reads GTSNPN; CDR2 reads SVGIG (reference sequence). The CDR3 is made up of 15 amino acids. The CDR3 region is CAWRGSGLRAYEQYF. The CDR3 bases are TGTGCCTGGAGGGGATCGGGGCTTCGGGCTTACGAGCAGTACTTC.

CDR3 in amino acids: CRFYGRDGCYGYTF. Here the CDR3 DNA reads TGCAGATTCTATGGAAGGGACGGATGCTATGGCTACACCTTC. V is TRBV29-1 and J is TRBJ1-2; possible D gene TRBD1, 5 bases. Germline V gives CDR1 SQVTM, CDR2 ANQGSEA. This CDR3 spans 14 amino acids. Complete variable domain (other parts from reference TRBV29-1 and TRBJ1-2): SAVISQKPSRDICQRGTSLTIQCQVDSQVTMMFWYRQQPGQSLTLIATANQGSEATYESGFVIDKFPISRPNLTFSTLTVSNMSPEDSSIYLCRFYGRDGCYGYTFGSGTRLTVV.

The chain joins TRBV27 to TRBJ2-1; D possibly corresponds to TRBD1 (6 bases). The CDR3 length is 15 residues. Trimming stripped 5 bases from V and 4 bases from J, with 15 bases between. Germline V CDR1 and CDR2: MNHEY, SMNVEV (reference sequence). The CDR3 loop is CASSLAGVRYNEQFF. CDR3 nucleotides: TGTGCCAGCAGTCTCGCAGGGGTGAGGTACAATGAGCAGTTCTTC.

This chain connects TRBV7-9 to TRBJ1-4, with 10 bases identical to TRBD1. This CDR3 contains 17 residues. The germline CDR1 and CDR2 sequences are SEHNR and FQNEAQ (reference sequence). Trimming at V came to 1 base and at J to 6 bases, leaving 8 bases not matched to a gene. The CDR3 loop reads CASSLGHRQGAYEKLFF. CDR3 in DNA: TGTGCCAGCAGCTTAGGACACCGACAGGGGGCTTATGAAAAACTGTTTTTT.

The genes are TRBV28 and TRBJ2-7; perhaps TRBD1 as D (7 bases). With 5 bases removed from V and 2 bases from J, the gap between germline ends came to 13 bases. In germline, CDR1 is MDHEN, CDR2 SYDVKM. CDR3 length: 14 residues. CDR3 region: CASSMTGRPYEQYF. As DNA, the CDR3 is TGTGCCAGCAGTATGACAGGGAGGCCCTACGAGCAGTACTTC.

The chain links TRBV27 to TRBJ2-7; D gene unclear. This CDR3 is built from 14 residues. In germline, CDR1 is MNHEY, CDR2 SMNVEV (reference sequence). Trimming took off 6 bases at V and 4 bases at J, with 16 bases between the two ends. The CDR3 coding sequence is TGTGCCAGCAGCCCCGGCGCGCTGAGATACGAGCAGTACTTC. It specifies CASSPGALRYEQYF.

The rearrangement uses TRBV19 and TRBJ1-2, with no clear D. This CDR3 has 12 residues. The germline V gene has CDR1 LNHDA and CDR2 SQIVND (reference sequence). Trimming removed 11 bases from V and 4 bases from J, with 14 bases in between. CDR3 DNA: TGTGCCGTCCATACAGCCTTCTATGGCTACACCTTC. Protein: CAVHTAFYGYTF.

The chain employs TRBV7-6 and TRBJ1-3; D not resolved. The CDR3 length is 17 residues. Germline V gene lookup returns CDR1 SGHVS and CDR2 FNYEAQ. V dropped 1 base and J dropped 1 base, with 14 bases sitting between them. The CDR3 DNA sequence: TGTGCCAGCAGCTTAGTGGTAGGGCTCGGGTCTGGAAACACCATATATTTT. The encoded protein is CASSLVVGLGSGNTIYF.

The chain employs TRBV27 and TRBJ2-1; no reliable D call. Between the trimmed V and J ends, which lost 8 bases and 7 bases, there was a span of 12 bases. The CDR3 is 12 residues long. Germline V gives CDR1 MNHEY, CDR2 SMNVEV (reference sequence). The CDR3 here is CASVGWGNEQFF. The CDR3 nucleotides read TGTGCCAGCGTCGGGTGGGGAAATGAGCAGTTCTTC.

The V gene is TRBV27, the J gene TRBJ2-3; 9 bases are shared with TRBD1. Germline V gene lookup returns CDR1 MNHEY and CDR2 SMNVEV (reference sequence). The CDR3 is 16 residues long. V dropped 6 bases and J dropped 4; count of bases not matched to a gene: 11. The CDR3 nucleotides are TGTGCCAGCAGCCTACGGACAGGGGAAAGGGCAGATACGCAGTATTTT. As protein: CASSLRTGERADTQYF.

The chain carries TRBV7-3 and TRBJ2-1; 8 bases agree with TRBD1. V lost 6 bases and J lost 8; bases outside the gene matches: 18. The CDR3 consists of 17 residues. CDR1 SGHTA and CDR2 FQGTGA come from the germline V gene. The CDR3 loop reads CASSLLPAGTGRHEQFF. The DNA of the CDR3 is TGTGCCAGCAGTCTCCTACCGGCTGGGACAGGCCGCCATGAGCAGTTCTTC.